Listed below are T cell receptor beta chains from one sample, sequenced in a study of Graves' ophthalmopathy and Graves' hyperthyroidism. A single record per CDR3 protein comes from TCRdb applying MiXCR to the multiplex PCR reads. The sample contains around 660,000 distinct CDR3 sequences, just over 40% of which appear only once. Sequenced sample: peripheral blood. Every receptor here comes from an adult man with Graves' ophthalmopathy. The CDR3 runs from the conserved cysteine through the conserved F or W. Fields, in order: V gene, D gene, clone size, J gene, CDR3 length, CDR3 protein, CDR3 DNA. D genes are given only for firm matches. Clone size is given for some rows only: seen once, a few or many times, or a class if the clone is expanded.

V gene: TRBV13
D gene: TRBD1
clone size: many
J gene: TRBJ1-2
CDR3 length: 14
CDR3 protein: CASSLAGTGSGYTF
CDR3 DNA: TGTGCCAGCAGCTTAGCGGGGACAGGTAGCGGCTACACCTTC

V gene: TRBV4-1
D gene: -
clone size: many
J gene: TRBJ2-6
CDR3 length: 14
CDR3 protein: CASSHKTGANVLTF
CDR3 DNA: TGCGCCAGCAGCCACAAGACTGGGGCCAACGTCCTGACTTTC

V gene: TRBV20-1
D gene: TRBD1
clone size: few
J gene: TRBJ1-2
CDR3 length: 15
CDR3 protein: CSAHGQGVGVDGYTF
CDR3 DNA: TGCAGTGCCCATGGACAGGGGGTCGGGGTTGATGGCTACACCTTC

V gene: TRBV24-1
D gene: TRBD1
clone size: -
J gene: TRBJ2-5
CDR3 length: 15
CDR3 protein: CATSDKTGGGETQYF
CDR3 DNA: TGTGCCACCAGTGATAAGACAGGGGGAGGAGAGACCCAGTACTTC

V gene: TRBV19
D gene: TRBD1
clone size: -
J gene: TRBJ1-1
CDR3 length: 15
CDR3 protein: CASRAVTGLNTEAFF
CDR3 DNA: TGTGCCAGTAGAGCCGTGACAGGGTTGAACACTGAAGCTTTCTTT

V gene: TRBV10-3
D gene: -
clone size: few
J gene: TRBJ2-1
CDR3 length: 11
CDR3 protein: CAISQEGGKFF
CDR3 DNA: TGTGCCATCAGTCAAGAGGGGGGCAAGTTCTTC

V gene: TRBV2
D gene: TRBD1
clone size: -
J gene: TRBJ1-2
CDR3 length: 16
CDR3 protein: CASSDQGQSEYLGYTF
CDR3 DNA: TGTGCCAGCAGTGATCAGGGACAGTCGGAATATTTGGGCTACACCTTC

V gene: TRBV7-2
D gene: -
clone size: many
J gene: TRBJ2-2
CDR3 length: 14
CDR3 protein: CASSSTANTGELFF
CDR3 DNA: TGTGCCAGCAGCTCAACGGCCAACACCGGGGAGCTGTTTTTT

V gene: TRBV7-2
D gene: TRBD2
clone size: -
J gene: TRBJ2-7
CDR3 length: 15
CDR3 protein: CASSQGLAGDYEQYF
CDR3 DNA: TGTGCCAGCAGCCAGGGACTAGCGGGGGACTACGAGCAGTACTTC

V gene: TRBV20-1
D gene: TRBD1
clone size: -
J gene: TRBJ1-2
CDR3 length: 15
CDR3 protein: CSARSDRANNYGYAF
CDR3 DNA: TGCAGTGCCAGATCAGACAGGGCTAATAACTATGGCTACGCCTTC

V gene: TRBV7-2
D gene: -
clone size: -
J gene: TRBJ1-4
CDR3 length: 15
CDR3 protein: CASSLAGVANEKLFF
CDR3 DNA: TGTGCCAGCAGCTTAGCGGGGGTCGCTAATGAAAAACTGTTTTTT

V gene: TRBV27
D gene: -
clone size: many
J gene: TRBJ1-2
CDR3 length: 14
CDR3 protein: CASSSIGTLNGYTF
CDR3 DNA: TGTGCCAGCAGTTCGATCGGGACCCTGAATGGCTACACCTTC

V gene: TRBV27
D gene: -
clone size: -
J gene: TRBJ2-7
CDR3 length: 14
CDR3 protein: CASSLAWEPYEQYF
CDR3 DNA: TGTGCCAGCAGTTTGGCTTGGGAACCTTACGAGCAGTACTTC

V gene: TRBV20-1
D gene: TRBD2
clone size: -
J gene: TRBJ2-3
CDR3 length: 16
CDR3 protein: CSAAFSGGNPTDTQYF
CDR3 DNA: TGCAGTGCCGCCTTTTCGGGGGGTAACCCCACAGATACGCAGTATTTT

V gene: TRBV9
D gene: -
clone size: -
J gene: TRBJ2-5
CDR3 length: 14
CDR3 protein: CASSLVFREETQYF
CDR3 DNA: TGTGCCAGCAGTTTAGTATTCAGGGAAGAGACCCAGTACTTC

V gene: TRBV10-3
D gene: TRBD1
clone size: few
J gene: TRBJ1-5
CDR3 length: 17
CDR3 protein: CASSSAGTGGRNQPQHF
CDR3 DNA: TGTGCCAGCAGTTCGGCCGGGACAGGGGGTCGAAATCAGCCCCAGCATTTT

V gene: TRBV2
D gene: -
clone size: -
J gene: TRBJ2-2
CDR3 length: 12
CDR3 protein: CASSRDAGELFF
CDR3 DNA: TGTGCCAGCAGCCGGGACGCCGGGGAGCTGTTTTTT

V gene: TRBV25-1
D gene: TRBD1
clone size: -
J gene: TRBJ1-4
CDR3 length: 11
CDR3 protein: CAGTGGEKLFF
CDR3 DNA: TGTGCCGGGACAGGGGGCGAAAAACTGTTTTTT

V gene: TRBV20-1
D gene: TRBD2
clone size: -
J gene: TRBJ2-2
CDR3 length: 14
CDR3 protein: CSASGTSDSGELFF
CDR3 DNA: TGCAGTGCTTCCGGGACTAGCGACTCCGGGGAGCTGTTTTTT

V gene: TRBV11-3
D gene: TRBD1
clone size: many
J gene: TRBJ1-4
CDR3 length: 14
CDR3 protein: CASSPGTGAQKLFF
CDR3 DNA: TGTGCCAGCAGCCCAGGCACAGGGGCCCAAAAACTGTTTTTT

V gene: TRBV7-9
D gene: TRBD1
clone size: few
J gene: TRBJ2-2
CDR3 length: 16
CDR3 protein: CASSSRDSANTGELFF
CDR3 DNA: TGTGCCAGCAGTTCCCGGGACAGCGCGAACACCGGGGAGCTGTTTTTT

V gene: TRBV5-6
D gene: TRBD1
clone size: -
J gene: TRBJ1-1
CDR3 length: 14
CDR3 protein: CASSFAGRGTEAFF
CDR3 DNA: TGTGCCAGCAGCTTTGCGGGCAGGGGGACTGAAGCTTTCTTT

V gene: TRBV14
D gene: -
clone size: -
J gene: TRBJ1-2
CDR3 length: 18
CDR3 protein: CASSPPGRSGQGNYGYTF
CDR3 DNA: TGTGCCAGCAGCCCACCGGGCCGCTCGGGGCAGGGGAACTATGGCTACACCTTC

V gene: TRBV7-3
D gene: TRBD2
clone size: -
J gene: TRBJ2-5
CDR3 length: 14
CDR3 protein: CASSLVRGGRAQYF
CDR3 DNA: TGTGCCAGCAGCTTGGTTCGAGGCGGGAGGGCCCAGTACTTC

V gene: TRBV10-3
D gene: -
clone size: many
J gene: TRBJ2-2
CDR3 length: 18
CDR3 protein: CAISSGRDSNANTGELFF
CDR3 DNA: TGTGCCATCAGTTCGGGTAGGGACTCAAACGCGAACACCGGGGAGCTGTTTTTT

V gene: TRBV2
D gene: -
clone size: once
J gene: TRBJ2-6
CDR3 length: 14
CDR3 protein: CASSDQGKANVLTF
CDR3 DNA: TGTGCCAGCAGTGATCAGGGGAAGGCCAACGTCCTGACTTTC

V gene: TRBV5-6
D gene: TRBD1
clone size: many
J gene: TRBJ1-2
CDR3 length: 13
CDR3 protein: CASSSRDRGGYTF
CDR3 DNA: TGTGCCAGCAGCTCCCGGGACAGAGGTGGCTACACCTTC

V gene: TRBV7-6
D gene: -
clone size: many
J gene: TRBJ1-6
CDR3 length: 14
CDR3 protein: CASSLGEGNSPLHF
CDR3 DNA: TGTGCCAGCAGCTTAGGAGAGGGGAATTCACCCCTCCACTTT

V gene: TRBV19
D gene: -
clone size: many
J gene: TRBJ1-1
CDR3 length: 11
CDR3 protein: CASGDWTEAFF
CDR3 DNA: TGTGCCAGTGGAGATTGGACTGAAGCTTTCTTT

V gene: TRBV29-1
D gene: -
clone size: -
J gene: TRBJ1-3
CDR3 length: 11
CDR3 protein: CSVKGGNTIYF
CDR3 DNA: TGCAGCGTTAAGGGAGGGAACACCATATATTTT

V gene: TRBV25-1
D gene: TRBD1
clone size: -
J gene: TRBJ2-3
CDR3 length: 15
CDR3 protein: CASSELGQGSDTQYF
CDR3 DNA: TGTGCCAGCAGTGAACTGGGACAGGGGTCAGATACGCAGTATTTT

V gene: TRBV29-1
D gene: -
clone size: many
J gene: TRBJ2-7
CDR3 length: 13
CDR3 protein: CSVDEPFSYEQYF
CDR3 DNA: TGCAGCGTTGACGAACCCTTCTCCTACGAGCAGTACTTC

V gene: TRBV29-1
D gene: -
clone size: -
J gene: TRBJ1-1
CDR3 length: 12
CDR3 protein: CSLGGMNTEAFF
CDR3 DNA: TGCAGCTTGGGGGGCATGAACACTGAAGCTTTCTTT

V gene: TRBV5-6
D gene: -
clone size: many
J gene: TRBJ2-7
CDR3 length: 14
CDR3 protein: CASSLGKGSYEQYF
CDR3 DNA: TGTGCCAGCAGCTTGGGCAAGGGGTCCTACGAGCAGTACTTC

V gene: TRBV10-3
D gene: TRBD1
clone size: -
J gene: TRBJ1-5
CDR3 length: 13
CDR3 protein: CARNRGSNQPQHF
CDR3 DNA: TGTGCTAGGAACAGGGGTAGCAATCAGCCCCAGCATTTT

V gene: TRBV4-1
D gene: -
clone size: few
J gene: TRBJ1-5
CDR3 length: 15
CDR3 protein: CASSQYKTGNQPQHF
CDR3 DNA: TGCGCCAGCAGCCAGTATAAAACAGGAAATCAGCCCCAGCATTTT

V gene: TRBV6-1
D gene: -
clone size: -
J gene: TRBJ1-2
CDR3 length: 14
CDR3 protein: CASRPSGSGYGYTF
CDR3 DNA: TGTGCCAGCAGGCCGTCAGGGTCCGGCTATGGCTACACCTTC

V gene: TRBV7-3
D gene: -
clone size: -
J gene: TRBJ2-7
CDR3 length: 13
CDR3 protein: CASSQGVFHEQYF
CDR3 DNA: TGCGCCAGCAGCCAAGGGGTGTTCCACGAGCAGTACTTC

V gene: TRBV10-3
D gene: -
clone size: many
J gene: TRBJ1-2
CDR3 length: 13
CDR3 protein: CASSTQTVYGYTF
CDR3 DNA: TGTGCCAGCAGTACCCAGACAGTCTATGGCTACACCTTC

V gene: TRBV29-1
D gene: TRBD2
clone size: -
J gene: TRBJ2-5
CDR3 length: 11
CDR3 protein: CSVGSGGAQYF
CDR3 DNA: TGCAGCGTTGGTAGCGGGGGGGCCCAGTACTTC

V gene: TRBV25-1
D gene: -
clone size: -
J gene: TRBJ2-1
CDR3 length: 11
CDR3 protein: CASSKDHEQFF
CDR3 DNA: TGTGCCAGCAGCAAAGACCATGAGCAGTTCTTC

V gene: TRBV19
D gene: TRBD1
clone size: -
J gene: TRBJ1-5
CDR3 length: 15
CDR3 protein: CASSKSGQGQETQHF
CDR3 DNA: TGTGCCAGTAGTAAGTCGGGACAGGGTCAAGAGACCCAGCATTTT

V gene: TRBV6-1
D gene: -
clone size: few
J gene: TRBJ2-7
CDR3 length: 14
CDR3 protein: CASNHGGTSYEQYF
CDR3 DNA: TGTGCCAGCAACCACGGAGGGACCTCCTACGAGCAGTACTTC

V gene: TRBV6-1
D gene: TRBD1
clone size: -
J gene: TRBJ1-2
CDR3 length: 14
CDR3 protein: CASSRQGGDYGYTF
CDR3 DNA: TGTGCCAGCAGCCGACAGGGTGGAGACTATGGCTACACCTTC

V gene: TRBV7-8
D gene: TRBD1
clone size: -
J gene: TRBJ1-4
CDR3 length: 14
CDR3 protein: CASEDRGQVEKLFF
CDR3 DNA: TGTGCCAGCGAGGACAGGGGGCAGGTTGAAAAACTGTTTTTT

V gene: TRBV20-1
D gene: -
clone size: many
J gene: TRBJ2-5
CDR3 length: 13
CDR3 protein: CSAPQGIQETQYF
CDR3 DNA: TGCAGTGCTCCCCAGGGGATCCAAGAGACCCAGTACTTC

V gene: TRBV5-5
D gene: -
clone size: few
J gene: TRBJ2-7
CDR3 length: 14
CDR3 protein: CASSNLNPPYEQYF
CDR3 DNA: TGTGCCAGCAGCAACCTCAACCCGCCTTACGAGCAGTACTTC